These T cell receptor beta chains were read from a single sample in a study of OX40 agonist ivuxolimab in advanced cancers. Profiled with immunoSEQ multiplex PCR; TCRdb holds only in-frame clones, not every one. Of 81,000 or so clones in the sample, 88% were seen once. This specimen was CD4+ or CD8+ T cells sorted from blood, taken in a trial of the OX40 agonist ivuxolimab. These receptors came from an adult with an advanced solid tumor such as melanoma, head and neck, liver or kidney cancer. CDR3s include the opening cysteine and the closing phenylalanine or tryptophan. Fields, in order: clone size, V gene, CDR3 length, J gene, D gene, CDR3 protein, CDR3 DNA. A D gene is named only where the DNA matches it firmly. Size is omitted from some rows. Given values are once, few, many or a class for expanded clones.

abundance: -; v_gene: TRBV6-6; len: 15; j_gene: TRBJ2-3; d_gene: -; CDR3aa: CASSEMKGGVNTQYF; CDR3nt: TGTGCCAGCAGCGAAATGAAGGGGGGGGTTAATACGCAGTATTTT
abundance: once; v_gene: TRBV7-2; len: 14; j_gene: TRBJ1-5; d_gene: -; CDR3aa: CASSLRVSNQPQHF; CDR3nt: TGTGCCAGCAGCTTAAGGGTCAGCAATCAGCCCCAGCATTTT
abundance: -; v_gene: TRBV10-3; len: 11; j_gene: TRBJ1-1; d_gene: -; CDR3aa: CAISELGEAFF; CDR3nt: TGTGCCATCAGTGAGTTAGGTGAAGCTTTCTTT
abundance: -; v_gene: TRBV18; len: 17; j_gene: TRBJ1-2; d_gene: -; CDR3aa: CASSNSLGGASNYGYTF; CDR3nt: TGTGCCAGCTCGAATTCCCTTGGGGGGGCCTCGAACTATGGCTACACCTTC
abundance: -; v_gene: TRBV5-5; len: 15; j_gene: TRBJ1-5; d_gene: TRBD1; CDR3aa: CASSFLDRDNQPQHF; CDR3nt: TGTGCCAGCAGCTTTCTGGACAGGGATAATCAGCCCCAGCATTTT
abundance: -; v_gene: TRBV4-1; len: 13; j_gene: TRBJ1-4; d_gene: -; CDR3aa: CASSQLRAEKLFF; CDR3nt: TGCGCCAGCAGCCAACTCCGGGCTGAAAAACTGTTTTTT
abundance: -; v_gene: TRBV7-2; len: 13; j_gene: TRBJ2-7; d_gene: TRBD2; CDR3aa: CASSPRGVYEQYF; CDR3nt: TGTGCCAGCAGCCCGCGGGGGGTGTACGAGCAGTACTTC
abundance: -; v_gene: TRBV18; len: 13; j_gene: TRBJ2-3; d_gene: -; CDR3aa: CASSPPGGDTQYF; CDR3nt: TGTGCCAGCTCACCACCGGGGGGAGATACGCAGTATTTT
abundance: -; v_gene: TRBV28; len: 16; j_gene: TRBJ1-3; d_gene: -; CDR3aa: CASTTYFQDSGNTIYF; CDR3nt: TGTGCCAGCACCACCTACTTTCAGGACTCTGGAAACACCATATATTTT
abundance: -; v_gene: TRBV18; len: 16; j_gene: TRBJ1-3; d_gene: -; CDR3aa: CASSLRDAGSGNTIYF; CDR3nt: TGTGCCAGCTCACTTCGTGACGCAGGCTCTGGAAACACCATATATTTT
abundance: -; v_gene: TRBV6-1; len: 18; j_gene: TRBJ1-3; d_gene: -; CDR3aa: CASSEGAYRDPSGNTIYF; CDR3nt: TGTGCCAGCAGTGAAGGTGCTTACAGAGATCCCTCTGGAAACACCATATATTTT
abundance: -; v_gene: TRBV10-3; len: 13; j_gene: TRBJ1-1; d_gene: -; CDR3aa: CASIKGVRTEAFF; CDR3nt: TGTGCCTCTATAAAAGGGGTACGAACTGAAGCTTTCTTT
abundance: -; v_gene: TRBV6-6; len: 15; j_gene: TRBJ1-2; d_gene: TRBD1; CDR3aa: CASRKDRGSGYGYTF; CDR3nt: TGTGCCAGCAGGAAAGACAGGGGTAGTGGCTATGGCTACACCTTC
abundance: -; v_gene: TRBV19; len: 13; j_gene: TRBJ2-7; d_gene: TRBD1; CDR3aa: CATEGTGGNEQYF; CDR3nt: TGTGCCACCGAGGGGACAGGGGGTAACGAGCAGTACTTC
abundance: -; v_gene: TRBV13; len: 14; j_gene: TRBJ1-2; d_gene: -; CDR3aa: CASSSPTGSYGYTF; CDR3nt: TGTGCCAGCAGCTCGCCGACGGGATCCTATGGCTACACCTTC
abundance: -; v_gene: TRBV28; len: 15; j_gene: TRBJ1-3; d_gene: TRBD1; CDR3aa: CASKGQGFVGNTIYF; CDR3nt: TGTGCCAGCAAAGGACAGGGGTTCGTGGGAAACACCATATATTTT
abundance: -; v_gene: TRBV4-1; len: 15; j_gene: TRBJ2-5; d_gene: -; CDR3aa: CASSQVGLHQETQYF; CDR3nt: TGCGCCAGCAGCCAAGTAGGACTTCACCAAGAGACCCAGTACTTC
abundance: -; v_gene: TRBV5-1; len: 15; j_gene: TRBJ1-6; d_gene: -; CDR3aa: CASSPDSPYNSPLHF; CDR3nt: TGCGCCAGCAGCCCGGATAGCCCCTATAATTCACCCCTCCACTTT
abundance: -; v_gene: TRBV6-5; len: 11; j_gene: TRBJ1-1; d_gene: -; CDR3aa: CASRGITEAFF; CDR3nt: TGTGCCAGCAGGGGGATCACTGAAGCTTTCTTT
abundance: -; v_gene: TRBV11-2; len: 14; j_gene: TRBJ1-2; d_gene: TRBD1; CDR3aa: CASSLGQGGNGYTF; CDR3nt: TGTGCCAGCAGCCTTGGACAGGGTGGGAATGGCTACACCTTC
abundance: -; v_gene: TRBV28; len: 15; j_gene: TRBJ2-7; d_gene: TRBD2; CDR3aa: CASRDGTSGSYEQYF; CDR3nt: TGTGCCAGCAGAGACGGGACTAGCGGATCCTACGAGCAGTACTTC
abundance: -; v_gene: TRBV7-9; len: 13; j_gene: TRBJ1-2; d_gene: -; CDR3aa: CASSSAPSVGYTF; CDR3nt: TGTGCCAGCAGCTCCGCTCCGAGTGTCGGCTACACCTTC
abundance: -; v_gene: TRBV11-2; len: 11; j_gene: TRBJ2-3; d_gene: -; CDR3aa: CASSRQDTQYF; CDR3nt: TGTGCCAGCAGTCGACAGGATACGCAGTATTTT
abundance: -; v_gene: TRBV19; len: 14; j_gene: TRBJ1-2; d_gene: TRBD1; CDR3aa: CASSIADRGYGYTF; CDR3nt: TGTGCCAGTAGTATAGCCGACAGGGGGTATGGCTACACCTTC
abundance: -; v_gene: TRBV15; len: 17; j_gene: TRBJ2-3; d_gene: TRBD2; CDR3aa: CATSRDLAGGGTDTQYF; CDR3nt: TGTGCCACCAGCAGAGACCTAGCGGGGGGTGGCACAGATACGCAGTATTTT
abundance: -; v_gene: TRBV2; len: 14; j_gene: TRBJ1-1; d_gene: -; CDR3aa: CASRWGGLNTEAFF; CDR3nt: TGTGCCAGCAGGTGGGGGGGCTTGAACACTGAAGCTTTCTTT
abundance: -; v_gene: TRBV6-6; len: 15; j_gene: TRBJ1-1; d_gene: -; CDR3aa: CASSYQQGWDTEAFF; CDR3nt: TGTGCCAGCAGTTACCAACAGGGTTGGGACACTGAAGCTTTCTTT
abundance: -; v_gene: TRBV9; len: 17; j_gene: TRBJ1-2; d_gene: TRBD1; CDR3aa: CASSARRGGPANYGYTF; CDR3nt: TGTGCCAGCAGCGCTCGCAGGGGGGGCCCTGCTAACTATGGCTACACCTTC
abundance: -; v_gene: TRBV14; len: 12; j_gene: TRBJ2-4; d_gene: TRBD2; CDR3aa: CASSLGRHIQYF; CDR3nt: TGTGCCAGCAGCCTCGGGAGGCACATTCAGTACTTC
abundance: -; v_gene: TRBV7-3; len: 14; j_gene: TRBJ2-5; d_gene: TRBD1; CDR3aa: CASSLTGTGETQYF; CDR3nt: TGTGCCAGCAGCCTCACCGGGACAGGAGAGACCCAGTACTTC
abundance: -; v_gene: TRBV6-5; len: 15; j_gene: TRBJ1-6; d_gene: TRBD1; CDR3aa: CASTGLPPGGSPLHF; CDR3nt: TGTGCCAGCACCGGACTACCCCCAGGGGGTTCACCCCTCCACTTT
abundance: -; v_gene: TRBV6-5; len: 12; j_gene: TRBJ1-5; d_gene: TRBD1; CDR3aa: CASSDRGNPQHF; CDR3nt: TGTGCCAGCAGTGACAGGGGTAACCCCCAGCATTTT
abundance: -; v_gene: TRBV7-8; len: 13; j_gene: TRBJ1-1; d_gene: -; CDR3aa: CASSEQEKTEAFF; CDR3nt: TGTGCCAGCAGCGAGCAGGAGAAAACTGAAGCTTTCTTT
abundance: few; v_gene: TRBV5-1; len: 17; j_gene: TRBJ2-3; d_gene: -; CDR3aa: CASSSRVSGGAVDTQYF; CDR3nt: TGCGCCAGCAGCTCCCGAGTTAGTGGGGGGGCGGTAGATACGCAGTATTTT
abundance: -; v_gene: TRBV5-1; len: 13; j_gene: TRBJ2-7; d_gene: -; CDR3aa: CASRADNGYEQYF; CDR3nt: TGCGCCAGCAGGGCTGACAATGGCTACGAGCAGTACTTC
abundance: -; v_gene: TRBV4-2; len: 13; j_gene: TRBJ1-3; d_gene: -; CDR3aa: CASSQVQGNTIYF; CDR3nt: TGTGCCAGCAGCCAAGTCCAGGGAAACACCATATATTTT
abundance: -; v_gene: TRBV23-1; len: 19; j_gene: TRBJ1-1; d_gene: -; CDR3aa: CASSQTRSGQIPLNTEAFF; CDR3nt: TGCGCCAGCAGTCAAACTAGGTCAGGTCAGATACCCTTGAACACTGAAGCTTTCTTT
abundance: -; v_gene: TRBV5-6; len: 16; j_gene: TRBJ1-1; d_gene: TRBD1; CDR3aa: CASSLSAGGLGTEAFF; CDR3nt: TGTGCCAGCAGCTTGAGTGCAGGGGGCTTGGGCACTGAAGCTTTCTTT
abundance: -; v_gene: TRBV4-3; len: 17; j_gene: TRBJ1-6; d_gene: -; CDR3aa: CASSQDLSAMRYSPLHF; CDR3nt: TGCGCCAGCAGCCAAGATCTCAGTGCAATGAGGTACTCACCCCTCCACTTT
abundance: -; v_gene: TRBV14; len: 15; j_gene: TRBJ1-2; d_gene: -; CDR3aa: CASSPQTTGNYGYTF; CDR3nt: TGTGCCAGCAGCCCTCAAACGACCGGGAACTATGGCTACACCTTC
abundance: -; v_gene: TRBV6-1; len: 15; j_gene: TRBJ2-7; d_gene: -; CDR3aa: CASSEALGGAYEQYF; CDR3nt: TGTGCCAGCAGTGAAGCTTTAGGCGGAGCCTACGAGCAGTACTTC
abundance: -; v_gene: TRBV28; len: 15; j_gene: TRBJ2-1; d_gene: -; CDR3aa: CASSLPLGSYNEQFF; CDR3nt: TGTGCCAGCAGCCTACCCTTAGGATCCTACAATGAGCAGTTCTTC